The clone carrying this T cell receptor (beta chain) came up many times. There are 17 residues in the CDR3. CDR1 LGHDT and CDR2 YNNKEL come from the germline V gene (reference sequence). The trim removed 2 bases at V and 1 base at J, leaving 7 bases unmatched. The data were taken from a study of neurological immune-mediated disorders. The method for making cDNA was 5'RACE, and it used 10-nucleotide random UMIs. In every sequencing run, more than 200 million TCR-beta sequences were generated from 15-18 subjects. TCRdb reprocessed the 5' RACE reads with MiXCR, giving one entry per CDR3 protein. The sample has around 130,000 distinct CDR3 sequences, roughly 3.4% seen once.

Sequencing was carried out using PBMCs. The TCR was taken from a woman in her 30s with multiple sclerosis. V and J are TRBV3-1 and TRBJ2-4; 8 nucleotides agree with TRBD1. Here the CDR3 DNA reads TGTGCCAGCAGCCAATCCAGGGGGCGCGTGGCCAAAAACATTCAGTACTTC. Its protein product is CASSQSRGRVAKNIQYF.